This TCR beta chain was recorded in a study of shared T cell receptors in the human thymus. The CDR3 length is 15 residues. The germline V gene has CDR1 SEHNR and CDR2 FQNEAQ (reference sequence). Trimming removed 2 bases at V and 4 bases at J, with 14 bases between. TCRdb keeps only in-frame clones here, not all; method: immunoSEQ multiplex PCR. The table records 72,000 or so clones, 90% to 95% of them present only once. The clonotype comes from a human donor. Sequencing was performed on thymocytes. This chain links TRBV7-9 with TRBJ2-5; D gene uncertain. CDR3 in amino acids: CASSLWPHRRETQYF. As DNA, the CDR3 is TGTGCCAGCAGCTTATGGCCCCATCGACGAGAGACCCAGTACTTC.